One and the same sample provided the 20 T cell receptor beta chains below, sequenced in a study of T cell repertoires in cytomegalovirus infection. Their cognate antigens are unknown. TCRdb reanalysed the reads using MiXCR and keeps one entry per CDR3 protein. This sample has some 900,000 distinct CDR3 sequences, with 32% found just once. Sequencing was performed on cultured CD8+ T cells from PBMCs, taken from culture after CMV antigen stimulation. The receptors stem from a human donor in good health (CMV status not recorded). Some clones in this sample may be carry-over from other donors' samples.

The chain is built from TRBV25-1 and TRBJ2-1; D tentatively reads TRBD1 or TRBD2 (5 bases each). The CDR3 is 14 residues long. V was cut by 4 bases and J by 8 bases, with 15 bases left in between. Looked up from germline, CDR1 is MGHDK and CDR2 is SYGVNS. The CDR3: CASSGWDPVDEQFF. The CDR3 nucleotides are TGTGCCAGCAGTGGGTGGGACCCGGTAGATGAGCAGTTCTTC.

This clonotype occurred once. The chain uses TRBV9 and TRBJ2-3; a possible D gene is TRBD2 (6 bases). Germline CDR1 is SGDLS and CDR2 is YYNGEE. CDR3 length: 16 amino acids. With 0 bases removed from V and 1 base from J, the gap between germline ends came to 12 bases. The CDR3 is CASSVEPSGGTDTQYF. CDR3 nucleotides: TGTGCCAGCAGCGTAGAGCCGTCGGGGGGCACAGATACGCAGTATTTT.

The V gene is TRBV5-6, the J gene TRBJ2-1; the D is unclear. CDR3 size: 13 residues. CDR1 is SGHDT and CDR2 is YYEEEE in the germline V gene. The ends were cut back, 2 bases at V and 5 bases at J, with 8 bases in the middle. CDR3 in DNA: TGTGCCAGCAGCTTCGGAAACAACAATGAGCAGTTCTTC. Translating gives CASSFGNNNEQFF.

This clonotype has just a few counts. The chain combines TRBV7-9 with TRBJ1-4; tentative D call: TRBD1 (5 bases). Trimming cost V 3 bases and J 0 bases, with 11 bases left between them. CDR3 size: 16 residues. Germline CDR1 reads SEHNR; CDR2 reads FQNEAQ (reference sequence). The CDR3 DNA is TGTGCCAGCAGCTTGCGTGAGGGGACAACTAATGAAAAACTGTTTTTT. It yields the protein CASSLREGTTNEKLFF. Supplemented by reference TRBV7-9 and TRBJ1-4, the full variable domain reads DTGVSQNPRHKITKRGQNVTFRCDPISEHNRLYWYRQTLGQGPEFLTYFQNEAQLEKSRLLSDRFSAERPKGSFSTLEIQRTEQGDSAMYLCASSLREGTTNEKLFFGSGTQLSVL.

The chain carries TRBV27 and TRBJ2-3; the match to TRBD2 covers 7 bases. Germline-derived CDR1 and CDR2 are MNHEY and SMNVEV (reference sequence). This CDR3 contains 14 residues. V lost 4 bases to trimming and J lost 3 bases; unmatched junction nucleotides: 4. CDR3 loop: CASSYGTTTDTQYF. The CDR3 nucleotides are TGTGCCAGCAGTTACGGGACTACTACAGATACGCAGTATTTT.

This clonotype has a handful of counts. This rearrangement joins TRBV27 to TRBJ1-6; D is ambiguous. This CDR3 has 15 residues. Trimming shortened V by 2 bases and J by 5 bases, and 10 bases separated the two germline ends. The germline CDR1 and CDR2 sequences are MNHEY and SMNVEV (reference sequence). DNA of the CDR3: TGTGCCAGCAGTTTAGCGGTATTTGATAATTCACCCCTCCACTTT. Amino acids: CASSLAVFDNSPLHF.

The sample holds a few counts of this clonotype. The gene calls are TRBV14 and TRBJ2-3; a possible D gene is TRBD2 (5 bases). V lost 0 bases, J lost 2 bases, and 12 bases lay in between. Germline CDR1 is SGHDN and CDR2 is FVKESK. This CDR3 spans 16 amino acids. The CDR3 loop reads CASSQDWGVFTDTQYF. In DNA form, the CDR3 reads TGTGCCAGCAGCCAAGATTGGGGAGTCTTCACAGATACGCAGTATTTT.

This chain uses TRBV7-6 with TRBJ2-1, with TRBD1 matching over 8 bases. The junction had 9 bases not matched to a gene; V was cut back by 5 bases and J by 6 bases. The CDR3 extends over 15 amino acids. CDR1 is SGHVS, CDR2 FNYEAQ, per germline. CDR3: CASSLDRGIFNEQFF. CDR3 sequence (DNA): TGTGCCAGCAGCCTTGACAGGGGCATTTTCAATGAGCAGTTCTTC.

A remark on this clonotype: Being one base from a much bigger clone, this may be a read error. The rearrangement joins TRBV20-1 to TRBJ2-1; 12 bases fit TRBD1. The CDR3 runs to 13 residues. CDR1 and CDR2 from the germline V gene are DFQATT and SNEGSKA (reference sequence). The V and J ends lost 6 bases and 10 bases, in that order; junction bases with no gene match: 7. The DNA of the CDR3 is TGCAGTGCAACCCGGGACAGGGGGCTCGAGCAGTTCTTC. Protein sequence: CSATRDRGLEQFF.

The J gene is TRBJ2-7, the V gene TRBV10-3, with 11 bases that match TRBD2. The CDR3 covers 15 residues. V shed 3 bases and J 1 base; nucleotides not matched to a gene: 2. Germline assignment: CDR1 ENHRY and CDR2 SYGVKD. This CDR3 is CAISERTSGSYEQYV. The CDR3, as DNA: TGTGCCATCAGTGAAAGGACTAGCGGGTCCTACGAGCAGTACGTC.

This clonotype has at least ten counts. The chain employs TRBV6-1 and TRBJ1-5; D is ambiguous. Trimming took off 2 bases at V and 3 bases at J, with 14 bases between the two ends. The germline V gene has CDR1 MNHNS and CDR2 SASEGT. CDR3 size: 16 residues. The CDR3 spells CASSEWARSYNQPQHF. The DNA for the CDR3 is TGTGCCAGCAGTGAATGGGCAAGATCTTACAATCAGCCCCAGCATTTT.

The chain is built from TRBV7-3 and TRBJ1-3; 7 bases agree with TRBD1. V shed 10 bases, J shed 0 bases, and the junction held 15 bases outside the gene matches. The CDR3 sequence is 17 residues long. The germline V gene encodes CDR1 SGHTA and CDR2 FQGTGA. CDR3 in DNA: TGTGCCATCTCAATTTCTGGGGACAGAAGCTCTGGAAACACCATATATTTT. It codes for CAISISGDRSSGNTIYF.

The chain uses TRBV28 and TRBJ1-5; 10 positions agree with TRBD1. Per the germline V gene, CDR1 is MDHEN and CDR2 is SYDVKM. J was trimmed by 9 bases and V by 3 bases; bases with no gene match: 11. This CDR3 comprises 16 residues. In DNA, the CDR3 is TGTGCCAGCAGTTTGGGGACAGGGGCGGGCGCGAGGCCCCAGCATTTT. This translates into CASSLGTGAGARPQHF.

This clonotype was seen repeatedly, ten times or more. In DNA, the CDR3 is TGTGCCAGCAGCTTAAATCCCCGGGGGAGCTCCTACGAGCAGTACTTC. It encodes CASSLNPRGSSYEQYF. The chain carries TRBV7-8 and TRBJ2-7, with a tentative D call TRBD2 (6 bases). This CDR3 has 16 residues. CDR1 and CDR2 (germline): SGHVS, FQNEAQ. Trimming shortened V by 2 bases and J by 0 bases, and 14 bases separated the two germline ends.

This rearrangement joins TRBV7-9 to TRBJ2-7; a possible D gene is TRBD1 (6 bases). V was trimmed by 0 bases and J by 4 bases, leaving 13 bases between them. The CDR3 has 15 amino acids. From germline, CDR1 is SEHNR and CDR2 FQNEAQ (reference sequence). The CDR3 DNA reads as TGTGCCAGCAGCTTAGCGGCGAACAGGGAGTACGAGCAGTACTTC. This codes for CASSLAANREYEQYF.

The chain links TRBV5-6 to TRBJ1-2; D gene ambiguous. The V and J ends lost 1 base and 1 base respectively, with 8 bases between them. The CDR3 is made up of 14 amino acids. In germline, CDR1 is SGHDT, CDR2 YYEEEE. The CDR3: CASSLRPLNYGYTF. The CDR3 nucleotides are TGTGCCAGCAGCTTGAGGCCTCTTAACTATGGCTACACCTTC.

In this sample, this clonotype turned up many times. The gene calls are TRBV7-9 and TRBJ1-4; D unresolved. Germline assignment: CDR1 SEHNR and CDR2 FQNEAQ (reference sequence). Trimming cost V 5 bases and J 1 base, with 14 bases left between them. This CDR3 comprises 16 residues. The CDR3 loop reads CASSPLQGKTNEKLFF. CDR3 sequence (DNA): TGTGCCAGCAGCCCCCTTCAAGGAAAAACTAATGAAAAACTGTTTTTT.

The chain links TRBV27 to TRBJ1-1; D is possibly TRBD1 (6 bases). Germline V gives CDR1 MNHEY, CDR2 SMNVEV (reference sequence). CDR3 length: 13 amino acids. The V end was cut by 2 bases, the J end by 6 bases, with 10 bases between. The CDR3 DNA is TGTGCCAGCAGTTTACCAGGGGCCTCTGAAGCTTTCTTT. As protein: CASSLPGASEAFF.

This rearrangement joins TRBV7-9 to TRBJ1-1; possible D gene TRBD1, 5 bases. The CDR3 extends over 13 amino acids. Trimming shortened V by 1 base and J by 7 bases, and 10 bases separated the two germline ends. Germline CDR1 is SEHNR and CDR2 is FQNEAQ (reference sequence). CDR3 region: CASSLGGGDEAFF. For the CDR3, the DNA is TGTGCCAGCAGCTTAGGGGGAGGGGATGAAGCTTTCTTT. The variable domain in full, completed from reference TRBV7-9 and TRBJ1-1, reads DTGVSQNPRHKITKRGQNVTFRCDPISEHNRLYWYRQTLGQGPEFLTYFQNEAQLEKSRLLSDRFSAERPKGSFSTLEIQRTEQGDSAMYLCASSLGGGDEAFFGQGTRLTVV.

A few counts support this clonotype. The V gene is TRBV10-3, the J gene TRBJ2-3, with D possibly TRBD1 on 5 matching bases. The CDR3 runs 14 residues. Per the germline V gene, CDR1 is ENHRY and CDR2 is SYGVKD. V was trimmed by 6 bases and J by 6 bases, leaving 16 bases between them. The CDR3 DNA sequence: TGTGCCATCAGCGACGGCCCGACAGTGGATACGCAGTATTTT. It codes for CAISDGPTVDTQYF.